The 7 T cell receptor beta chains below come from one sample, sequenced in a study of T-cell memory formation after mild COVID-19. TCRdb recomputed calls from the 5' RACE reads with MiXCR, one row per CDR3 protein. The data show 300,000 to 400,000 distinct CDR3 sequences, under 30% seen once. Source material: PBMCs or a T cell subset sorted from them (not recorded which). The receptor set was obtained from an adult woman who had mild COVID-19 (a few samples of this study predate the infection). Cell type and time point are not known.

The chain carries TRBV29-1 and TRBJ2-7, with TRBD1 matching 9 bases. Losses at the gene ends were 4 bases for V and 5 bases for J; bases not matched to a gene: 12. Germline CDR1 and CDR2: SQVTM and ANQGSEA. The CDR3 consists of 15 residues. The CDR3 region has the DNA TGCAGCGTTGGTGCTTCAGGACAGGGGCAGAACGAGCAGTACTTC. Translated, it gives CSVGASGQGQNEQYF.

This clonotype has a single count. This chain links TRBV6-2 or TRBV6-3 with TRBJ2-1; D is tentatively TRBD1 or TRBD2 (5 bases each). This CDR3 is 12 amino acids long. Germline assignment: CDR1 MNHEY and CDR2 SVGEGT. Trimming pared 6 bases from V and 8 bases from J, leaving 11 bases between. In DNA, the CDR3 is TGTGCCAGCAGATTTTGGGGACATGAGCAGTTCTTC. Encoded protein: CASRFWGHEQFF.

The chain joins TRBV6-5 to TRBJ2-5; 7 nucleotides agree with TRBD2. Trimming cost V 0 bases and J 4 bases; bases outside gene matches: 5. CDR3 length: 15 residues. The germline V gene encodes CDR1 MNHEY and CDR2 SVGAGI. The CDR3 protein is CASSYSWDYRETQYF. CDR3 nucleotides: TGTGCCAGCAGTTACTCGTGGGACTATCGAGAGACCCAGTACTTC.

J is TRBJ1-1 and V is TRBV12-3 or TRBV12-4; 7 bases map to TRBD1. J lost 11 bases, V lost 2 bases, and 2 bases had no gene match. The CDR3 contains 11 residues. DNA of the CDR3: TGTGCCAGCAGTTTACAGGGGGAGGCTTTCTTT. Amino acid sequence: CASSLQGEAFF.

The genes are TRBV6-5 and TRBJ1-1; 7 bases match TRBD1. Germline V gene sequence: CDR1 MNHEY, CDR2 SVGAGI. The CDR3 consists of 13 residues. V lost 8 bases to trimming and J lost 7 bases; unmatched junction nucleotides: 10. As DNA, the CDR3 is TGTGCCAGCGGTAGACAGGGACGAGGTGAAGCTTTCTTT. Its protein is CASGRQGRGEAFF.

This clonotype occurred a few times. This chain connects TRBV24-1 to TRBJ2-2; maybe TRBD2 (5 bases). Trimming shortened V by 8 bases and J by 6 bases, and 15 bases separated the two germline ends. The CDR3 is 14 amino acids. Germline CDR1 and CDR2: KGHDR and SFDVKD. This CDR3 is CATMTGIIPGELFF. CDR3 bases: TGTGCCACCATGACCGGGATCATCCCCGGGGAGCTGTTTTTT.

V is TRBV7-6 and J is TRBJ1-1; 8 bases are a match to TRBD1. The germline V gene encodes CDR1 SGHVS and CDR2 FNYEAQ. This CDR3 region has 15 residues. The trim removed 3 bases at V and 2 bases at J, leaving 5 bases unmatched. As DNA, the CDR3 is TGTGCCAGCAGCTTCGGACAGGGTAGTAACACTGAAGCTTTCTTT. It is translated as CASSFGQGSNTEAFF.